This T cell receptor beta chain was captured by sequencing in a study of CD8+ T cells in alopecia areata. As to treatment: oral pan-JAK inhibitor, 5-10 mg twice daily. V was cut by 6 bases and J by 8 bases, with 13 bases left in between. Germline V lookup: CDR1 LNHNV, CDR2 YYDKDF (reference sequence). CDR3 length equals 13 residues. Reverse transcription of extracted RNA yielded cDNA, which provided the sequencing template. Profiling relied on immunoSEQ multiplex PCR, and the TCRdb table lists in-frame clones only, not all of them. Here the sample spans fewer than 250,000 clones, approximately 67% being singletons.

This chain uses TRBV15 with TRBJ1-4; D possibly corresponds to TRBD1 (6 bases). The sequence was collected from a human donor with alopecia areata. The input for sequencing was CD4+ T cells sorted from blood, taken between weeks 47 and 50, from a patient treated with tofacitinib. CDR3 in DNA: TGTGCCACCAGACAACAGGGTAGAGAAAAACTGTTTTTT. Protein product: CATRQQGREKLFF.